Presented here are 21 T cell receptor beta chains from one specimen sequenced in a study of blood T cell repertoires in COVID-19. Using immunoSEQ multiplex PCR, the repertoire was profiled, and TCRdb retains in-frame clones only, with some absent. The table includes some 90,000 clones, about 80% detected once. Sequencing used peripheral blood. These TCRs come from a human donor in a cohort sampled during active COVID-19.

This clone came up once. The chain is built from TRBV5-4 and TRBJ1-1, with a possible D match to TRBD1 (5 bases). The CDR3 consists of 14 residues. CDR1 is SGHNT and CDR2 is YYREEE in the germline V gene (reference sequence). Trimming removed 9 bases at V and 1 base at J, with 16 bases between. The CDR3 coding sequence is TGTGCCACCTCCTCAGGGAATTGGAACACTGAAGCTTTCTTT. Its translation is CATSSGNWNTEAFF.

J is TRBJ1-1 and V is TRBV30; possible D gene TRBD1, 5 bases. Germline loops: CDR1 GTSNPN, CDR2 SVGIG (reference sequence). V was shortened by 7 bases and J by 5 bases, with 14 bases between the two germline ends. CDR3 length: 12 amino acids. CDR3 sequence reads: CALLVQGTEAFF. CDR3 DNA: TGTGCCTTACTCGTTCAGGGTACTGAAGCTTTCTTT.

This clone has only a few counts. The chain combines TRBV5-1 with TRBJ2-2; D call uncertain. The germline V gene encodes CDR1 SGHRS and CDR2 YFSETQ. V lost 3 bases and J 7 bases, leaving 7 bases between the germline ends. The CDR3 spans 12 residues. The CDR3 sequence is CASSWAGGELFF. CDR3 nucleotide sequence: TGCGCCAGCAGCTGGGCTGGCGGGGAGCTGTTTTTT.

This clone has only one observation. This chain connects TRBV10-3 to TRBJ1-1, with TRBD1 identical over 8 bases. Germline V gives CDR1 ENHRY, CDR2 SYGVKD. The V gene end was trimmed by 10 bases and the J gene end by 1 base; junction bases not matched to a gene: 5. The CDR3 consists of 13 residues. The CDR3 reads CASRQGPNTEAFF. Here the CDR3 DNA reads TGTGCCAGCAGACAGGGGCCGAACACTGAAGCTTTCTTT.

The chain joins TRBV2 to TRBJ2-5; 8 bases match TRBD2. The junction had 13 bases not matched to a gene; V was cut back by 5 bases and J by 5 bases. The CDR3 length is 16 residues. Germline loops: CDR1 SNHLY, CDR2 FYNNEI. The CDR3 spells CASSQGLAGLGETQYF. The CDR3 DNA reads TGTGCCAGCAGTCAGGGCCTAGCGGGCCTCGGGGAGACCCAGTACTTC.

V gene TRBV7-2 combines with J gene TRBJ2-5, with 10 bases identical to TRBD1. The end of the DNA is better explained by TRBJ2-7, so the J call may be wrong. CDR1 and CDR2 (germline): SGHTA, FQGNSA. CDR3 length equals 16 residues. The CDR3 protein is CASSLSTGQGFYEQYF. The CDR3 nucleotides are TGTGCCAGCAGCTTATCAACGGGACAGGGGTTTTACGAGCAGTACTTC.

This rearrangement joins TRBV6-2 or TRBV6-3 to TRBJ2-3; D gene ambiguous. Deletions cut 6 bases from V and 0 bases from J, with 13 bases between. Germline values: CDR1 MNHEY, CDR2 SVGEGT. This CDR3 is 15 amino acids long. In DNA form, the CDR3 reads TGTGCCAGCAGCGCCCCGAGCCGTAGCACAGATACGCAGTATTTT. The encoded protein is CASSAPSRSTDTQYF.

This chain joins TRBV27 and TRBJ1-5, with 7 nucleotides matching TRBD1. Germline trimming cut 5 bases from V and 6 bases from J; bases unmatched to any gene: 7. The CDR3 totals 14 residues. The germline V gene has CDR1 MNHEY and CDR2 SMNVEV (reference sequence). The CDR3 protein is CASSPWTGTQPQHF. The CDR3 nucleotides read TGTGCCAGCAGTCCTTGGACAGGTACTCAGCCCCAGCATTTT.

The genes are TRBV5-1 and TRBJ2-7, with TRBD1 matching over 7 bases. Germline V gives CDR1 SGHRS, CDR2 YFSETQ. The CDR3 covers 15 residues. Trimming removed 5 bases from V and 1 base from J; junction bases left unmatched: 9. The CDR3 spells CASRPGQASSYEQYF. CDR3 nucleotides: TGCGCCAGCAGACCCGGACAGGCATCTTCCTACGAGCAGTACTTC.

The CDR3 DNA sequence: TGTGCCAGCAGCTTAGGAGCGTACGGCTCTGGAAACACCATATATTTT. Amino acids: CASSLGAYGSGNTIYF. The chain uses TRBV7-9 and TRBJ1-3, with D unclear. With 1 base removed from V and 0 bases from J, the gap between germline ends came to 10 bases. This CDR3 contains 16 residues. Germline V gene sequence: CDR1 SEHNR, CDR2 FQNEAQ (reference sequence). Full variable domain (rest looked up from reference TRBV7-9 and TRBJ1-3): DTGVSQNPRHKITKRGQNVTFRCDPISEHNRLYWYRQTLGQGPEFLTYFQNEAQLEKSRLLSDRFSAERPKGSFSTLEIQRTEQGDSAMYLCASSLGAYGSGNTIYFGEGSWLTVV.

The chain links TRBV2 to TRBJ2-3, with D uncertain. This CDR3 region has 15 residues. Germline lookup yields CDR1 SNHLY and CDR2 FYNNEI. Trimming stripped 7 bases from V and 4 bases from J, with 18 bases between. The CDR3 region has the DNA TGTGCCAGCAAACTCCCCTCGGGTTTGGCAGATACGCAGTATTTT. Translated, it gives CASKLPSGLADTQYF.

The chain joins TRBV5-1 to TRBJ2-1, with TRBD1 matching over 7 bases. Germline V lookup: CDR1 SGHRS, CDR2 YFSETQ. The length of the CDR3 is 16 residues. With 0 bases clipped from V and 3 bases from J, the junction kept 6 bases outside the gene matches. CDR3 coding DNA: TGCGCCAGCAGCTTGGTGGGACAGCAAATCTACAATGAGCAGTTCTTC. Translation: CASSLVGQQIYNEQFF.

This chain links TRBV5-8 with TRBJ1-5; D unclear. This CDR3 has 14 amino acids. Trimming cost V 1 base and J 4 bases, with 9 bases left between them. CDR1 is SGHTS, CDR2 YDEGEE, per germline. CDR3 coding DNA: TGTGCCAGCAGCTTGTGGGCTGGGAATCAGCCCCAGCATTTT. Translating gives CASSLWAGNQPQHF.

This clone was counted a few times. The V gene is TRBV5-1, the J gene TRBJ1-1, with no clear D. Trimming took off 4 bases at V and 4 bases at J, with 11 bases between the two ends. The V gene's germline CDR1 is SGHRS and CDR2 YFSETQ. The CDR3 extends over 13 amino acids. The CDR3 sequence: CASSIIGSTEAFF. Here the CDR3 DNA reads TGCGCCAGCAGCATAATCGGGTCCACTGAAGCTTTCTTT.

The V gene is TRBV7-2, the J gene TRBJ2-7; 7 bases agree with TRBD2. Looked up from germline, CDR1 is SGHTA and CDR2 is FQGNSA. V was pared by 3 bases and J by 0 bases, with 2 bases of the junction left unmatched. The CDR3 is 14 amino acids. The CDR3 DNA reads as TGTGCCAGCAGCTTCGAGCGGGGCTCCTACGAGCAGTACTTC. Protein: CASSFERGSYEQYF.

A word on this clone: With a much larger clone just one base away, this may be a read error. This sample includes further DNA sequences coding for the same CDR3. The chain has TRBV7-9 and TRBJ2-7; 7 bases are shared with TRBD1. The length of the CDR3 is 14 residues. V shed 5 bases, J shed 3 bases, and the junction held 7 bases outside the gene matches. Per germline, CDR1 SEHNR and CDR2 FQNEAQ (reference sequence). The DNA for the CDR3 is TGTGCCAGCAGCCACCGGGACAGAAACTACGAGCAGTACTTC. It specifies CASSHRDRNYEQYF.

The chain is built from TRBV28 and TRBJ2-7, with 9 bases identical to TRBD1. Trimming removed 0 bases from V and 1 base from J; junction bases left unmatched: 1. The V gene's germline CDR1 is MDHEN and CDR2 SYDVKM. The CDR3 is 15 amino acids. CDR3: CASSLWGTGSYEQYF. CDR3 sequence (DNA): TGTGCCAGCAGTTTATGGGGGACAGGGTCCTACGAGCAGTACTTC. Full variable domain (rest looked up from reference TRBV28 and TRBJ2-7): DVKVTQSSRYLVKRTGEKVFLECVQDMDHENMFWYRQDPGLGLRLIYFSYDVKMKEKGDIPEGYSVSREKKERFSLILESASTNQTSMYLCASSLWGTGSYEQYFGPGTRLTVT.

The chain couples TRBV2 to TRBJ2-3; tentative D call: TRBD1 (5 bases). The germline V gene has CDR1 SNHLY and CDR2 FYNNEI. The CDR3 is made up of 13 amino acids. Trimming removed 6 bases at V and 0 bases at J, with 7 bases between. Here the CDR3 reads CASSQGSTDTQYF. The DNA of the CDR3 is TGTGCCAGCAGCCAGGGAAGCACAGATACGCAGTATTTT.

This clone was detected a few times. V and J are TRBV6-6 and TRBJ1-4; D is ambiguous. CDR1 and CDR2 from the germline V gene are MNHNY and SVGAGI (reference sequence). Trimming stripped 2 bases from V and 8 bases from J, with 12 bases between. This CDR3 spans 14 amino acids. CDR3 amino acids: CASSYGREGEKLFF. DNA of the CDR3: TGTGCCAGCAGTTACGGGAGGGAGGGCGAAAAACTGTTTTTT.

This clone was detected once. The chain uses TRBV28 and TRBJ2-1; D call uncertain. The CDR3 runs to 12 residues. Germline loops: CDR1 MDHEN, CDR2 SYDVKM. V lost 2 bases and J lost 6, with 5 bases in between. CDR3 coding DNA: TGTGCCAGCAGTTTAACTCTCAATGAGCAGTTCTTC. It encodes CASSLTLNEQFF.

This clone has only a few counts. The CDR3 spells CASSPQQGLNQPQHF. The CDR3 region has the DNA TGTGCCAGCTCACCGCAACAGGGCCTCAATCAGCCCCAGCATTTT. V is TRBV18 and J is TRBJ1-5; TRBD1 is a possible D gene (6 bases). Germline CDR1 KGHSH, CDR2 LQKENI. The V end lost 3 bases, the J end lost 3 bases, and 12 bases lay between the germline ends. The CDR3 has 15 residues.